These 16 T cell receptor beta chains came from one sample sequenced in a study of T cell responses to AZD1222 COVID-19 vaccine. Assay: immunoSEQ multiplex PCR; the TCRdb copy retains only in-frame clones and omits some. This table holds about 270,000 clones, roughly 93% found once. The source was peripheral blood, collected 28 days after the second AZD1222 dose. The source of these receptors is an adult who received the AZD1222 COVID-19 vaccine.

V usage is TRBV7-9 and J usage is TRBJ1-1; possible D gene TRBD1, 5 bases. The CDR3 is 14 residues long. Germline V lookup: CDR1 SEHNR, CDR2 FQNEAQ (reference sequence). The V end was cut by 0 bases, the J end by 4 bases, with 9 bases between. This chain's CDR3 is CASSLAGGGTEAFF. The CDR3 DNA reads TGTGCCAGCAGCTTAGCGGGCGGGGGCACTGAAGCTTTCTTT.

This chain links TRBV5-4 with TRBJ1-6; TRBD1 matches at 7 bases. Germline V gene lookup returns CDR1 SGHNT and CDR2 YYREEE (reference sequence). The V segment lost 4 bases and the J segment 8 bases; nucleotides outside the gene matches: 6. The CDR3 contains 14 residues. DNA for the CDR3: TGTGCCAGCAGCGGGGGACAGTATGATTCACCCCTCCACTTT. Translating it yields CASSGGQYDSPLHF.

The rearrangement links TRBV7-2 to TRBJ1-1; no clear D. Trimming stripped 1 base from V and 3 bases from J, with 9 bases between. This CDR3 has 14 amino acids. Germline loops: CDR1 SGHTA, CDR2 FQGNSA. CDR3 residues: CASSLDGWDTEAFF. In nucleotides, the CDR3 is TGTGCCAGCAGCTTAGACGGTTGGGACACTGAAGCTTTCTTT.

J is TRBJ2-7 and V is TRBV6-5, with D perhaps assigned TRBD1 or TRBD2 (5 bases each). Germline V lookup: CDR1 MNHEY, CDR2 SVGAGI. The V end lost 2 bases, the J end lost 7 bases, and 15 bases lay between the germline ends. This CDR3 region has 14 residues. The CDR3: CASSYPPGQAEQYF. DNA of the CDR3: TGTGCCAGCAGTTACCCACCGGGGCAGGCTGAGCAGTACTTC.

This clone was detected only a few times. CDR3 amino acids: CASRPTSGAAYEQYF. Here the CDR3 DNA reads TGTGCCAGCAGGCCGACTAGCGGGGCAGCCTACGAGCAGTACTTC. The chain recombines TRBV2 with TRBJ2-7; 11 bases match TRBD2. The V gene's germline CDR1 is SNHLY and CDR2 FYNNEI. V shed 6 bases and J 2 bases; nucleotides not matched to a gene: 6. CDR3 length equals 15 residues.

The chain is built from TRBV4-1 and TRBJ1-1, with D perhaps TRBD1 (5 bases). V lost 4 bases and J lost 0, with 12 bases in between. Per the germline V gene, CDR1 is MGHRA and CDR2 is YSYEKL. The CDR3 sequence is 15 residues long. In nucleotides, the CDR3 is TGCGCCAGCAGCCTCGGTGGGACCGTGAACACTGAAGCTTTCTTT. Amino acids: CASSLGGTVNTEAFF.

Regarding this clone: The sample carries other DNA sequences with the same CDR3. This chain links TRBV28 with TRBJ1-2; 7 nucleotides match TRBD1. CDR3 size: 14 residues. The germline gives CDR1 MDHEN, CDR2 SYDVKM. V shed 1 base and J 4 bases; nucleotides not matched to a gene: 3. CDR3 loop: CASSLLDRSYGYTF. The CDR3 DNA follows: TGTGCCAGCAGTTTATTGGACAGGAGCTATGGCTACACCTTC.

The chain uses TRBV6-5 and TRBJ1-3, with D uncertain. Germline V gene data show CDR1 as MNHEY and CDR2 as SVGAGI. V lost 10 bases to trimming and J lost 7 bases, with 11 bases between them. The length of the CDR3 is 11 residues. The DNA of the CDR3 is TGTGCCACTCGGACGGGGAACACCATATATTTT. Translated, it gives CATRTGNTIYF.

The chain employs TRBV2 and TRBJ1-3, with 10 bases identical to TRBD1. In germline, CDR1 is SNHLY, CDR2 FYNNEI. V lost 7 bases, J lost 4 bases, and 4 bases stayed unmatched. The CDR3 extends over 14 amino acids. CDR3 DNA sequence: TGTGCCAGCAAGACAGGGGGCAGCGGAAACACCATATATTTT. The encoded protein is CASKTGGSGNTIYF. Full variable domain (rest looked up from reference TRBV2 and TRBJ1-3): EPEVTQTPSHQVTQMGQEVILRCVPISNHLYFYWYRQILGQKVEFLVSFYNNEISEKSEIFDDQFSVERPDGSNFTLKIRSTKLEDSAMYFCASKTGGSGNTIYFGEGSWLTVV.

The CDR3 DNA reads as TGTGCCAGCAGTTACTCTCCGACAGGGAACTATGGCTACACCTTC. This translates into CASSYSPTGNYGYTF. The chain combines TRBV6-5 with TRBJ1-2; 7 bases fit TRBD1. Germline trimming cut 0 bases from V and 2 bases from J; bases unmatched to any gene: 3. The CDR3 is 15 residues long. CDR1 is MNHEY, CDR2 SVGAGI, per germline.

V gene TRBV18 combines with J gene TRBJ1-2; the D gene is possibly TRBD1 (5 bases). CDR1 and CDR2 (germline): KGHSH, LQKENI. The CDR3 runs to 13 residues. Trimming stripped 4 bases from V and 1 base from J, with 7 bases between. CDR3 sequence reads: CASSLDSNYGYTF. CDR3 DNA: TGTGCCAGCTCACTAGACAGTAACTATGGCTACACCTTC. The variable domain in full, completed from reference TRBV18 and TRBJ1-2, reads NAGVMQNPRHLVRRRGQEARLRCSPMKGHSHVYWYRQLPEEGLKFMVYLQKENIIDESGMPKERFSAEFPKEGPSILRIQQVVRGDSAAYFCASSLDSNYGYTFGSGTRLTVV.

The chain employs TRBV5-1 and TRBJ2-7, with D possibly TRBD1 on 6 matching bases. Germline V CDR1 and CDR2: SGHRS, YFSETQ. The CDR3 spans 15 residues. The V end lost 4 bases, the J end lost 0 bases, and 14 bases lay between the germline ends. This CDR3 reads CASSRGTEYSYEQYF. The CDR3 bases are TGCGCCAGCAGCAGGGGGACGGAATACTCCTACGAGCAGTACTTC.

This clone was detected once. The CDR3 DNA follows: TGCGCCAGCAGCTTGGACGGGGGACAGGGAAATTCACCCCTCCACTTT. This translates into CASSLDGGQGNSPLHF. The chain has TRBV5-1 and TRBJ1-6, with 9 bases fitting TRBD1. The CDR3 has 16 amino acids. With V trimmed by 0 bases and J by 7 bases, 5 bases remained unmatched. In germline, CDR1 is SGHRS, CDR2 YFSETQ.

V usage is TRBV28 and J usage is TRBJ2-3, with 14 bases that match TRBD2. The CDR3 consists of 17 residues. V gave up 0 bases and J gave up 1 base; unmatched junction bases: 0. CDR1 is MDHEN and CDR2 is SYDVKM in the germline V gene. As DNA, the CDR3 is TGTGCCAGCAGTTTATGGGGACTAGCGGGAGGCACAGATACGCAGTATTTT. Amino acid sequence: CASSLWGLAGGTDTQYF.

CDR3 nucleotide sequence: TGTGCCAGTAGTCCCGCGGACACTGAAGCTTTCTTT. It encodes CASSPADTEAFF. The chain has TRBV19 and TRBJ1-1; D call uncertain. Germline-derived CDR1 and CDR2 are LNHDA and SQIVND (reference sequence). The germline V and J ends were trimmed by 5 bases and 3 bases, with 7 bases remaining between them. The CDR3 consists of 12 residues. The variable domain in full, completed from reference TRBV19 and TRBJ1-1, reads DGGITQSPKYLFRKEGQNVTLSCEQNLNHDAMYWYRQDPGQGLRLIYYSQIVNDFQKGDIAEGYSVSREKKESFPLTVTSAQKNPTAFYLCASSPADTEAFFGQGTRLTVV.

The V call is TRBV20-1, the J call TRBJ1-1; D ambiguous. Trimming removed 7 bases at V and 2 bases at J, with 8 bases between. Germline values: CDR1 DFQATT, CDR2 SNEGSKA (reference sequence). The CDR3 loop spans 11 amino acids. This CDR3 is CSVAVNTEAFF. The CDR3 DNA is TGCAGTGTCGCAGTAAACACTGAAGCTTTCTTT.